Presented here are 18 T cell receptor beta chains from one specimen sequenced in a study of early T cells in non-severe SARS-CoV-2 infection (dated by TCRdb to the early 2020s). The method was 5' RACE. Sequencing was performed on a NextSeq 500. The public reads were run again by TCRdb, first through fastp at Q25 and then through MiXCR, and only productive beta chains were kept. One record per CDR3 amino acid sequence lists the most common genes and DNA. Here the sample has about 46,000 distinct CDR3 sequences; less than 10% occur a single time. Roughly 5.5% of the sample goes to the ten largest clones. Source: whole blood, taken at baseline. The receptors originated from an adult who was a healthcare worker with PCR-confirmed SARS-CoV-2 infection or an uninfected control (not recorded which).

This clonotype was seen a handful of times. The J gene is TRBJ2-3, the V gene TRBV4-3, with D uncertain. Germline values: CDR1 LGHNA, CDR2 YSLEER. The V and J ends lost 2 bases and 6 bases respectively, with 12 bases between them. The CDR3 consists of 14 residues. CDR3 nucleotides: TGCGCCAGCAGCCAAAGAATAGGTTACGATACGCAGTATTTT. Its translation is CASSQRIGYDTQYF.

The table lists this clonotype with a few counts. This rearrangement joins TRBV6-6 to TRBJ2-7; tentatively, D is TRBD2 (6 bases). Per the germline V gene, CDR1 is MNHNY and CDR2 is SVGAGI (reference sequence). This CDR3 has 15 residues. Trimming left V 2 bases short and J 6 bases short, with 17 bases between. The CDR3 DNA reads TGTGCCAGCAGTTACCTGAGGGCGGGACCACTCGAGCAGTACTTC. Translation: CASSYLRAGPLEQYF.

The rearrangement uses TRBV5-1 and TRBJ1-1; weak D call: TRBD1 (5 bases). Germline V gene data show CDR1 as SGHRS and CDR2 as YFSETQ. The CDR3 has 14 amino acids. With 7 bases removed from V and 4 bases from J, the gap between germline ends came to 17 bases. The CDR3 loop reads CASSPRGSGTEAFF. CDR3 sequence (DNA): TGCGCCAGCTCCCCTCGGGGGTCGGGCACTGAAGCTTTCTTT. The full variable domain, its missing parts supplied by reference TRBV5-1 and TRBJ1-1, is KAGVTQTPRYLIKTRGQQVTLSCSPISGHRSVSWYQQTPGQGLQFLFEYFSETQRNKGNFPGRFSGRQFSNSRSEMNVSTLELGDSALYLCASSPRGSGTEAFFGQGTRLTVV.

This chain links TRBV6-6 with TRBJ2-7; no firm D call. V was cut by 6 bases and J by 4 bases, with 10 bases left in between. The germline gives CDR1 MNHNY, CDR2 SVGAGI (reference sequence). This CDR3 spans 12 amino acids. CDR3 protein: CASRSESYEQYF. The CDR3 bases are TGTGCCAGCAGAAGCGAGAGTTACGAGCAGTACTTC.

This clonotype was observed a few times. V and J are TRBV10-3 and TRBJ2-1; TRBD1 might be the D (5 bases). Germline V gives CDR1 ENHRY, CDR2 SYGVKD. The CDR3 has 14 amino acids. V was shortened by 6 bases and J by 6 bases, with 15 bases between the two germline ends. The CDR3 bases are TGTGCCATCAGCTCGGTGCAGGGCTCCAATGAGCAGTTCTTC. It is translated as CAISSVQGSNEQFF.

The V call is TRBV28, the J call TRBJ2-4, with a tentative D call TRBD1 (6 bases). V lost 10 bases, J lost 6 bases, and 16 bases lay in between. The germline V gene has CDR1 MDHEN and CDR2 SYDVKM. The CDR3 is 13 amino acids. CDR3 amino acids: CATLPGQRNIQYF. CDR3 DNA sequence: TGTGCCACCCTGCCTGGACAGAGAAACATTCAGTACTTC.

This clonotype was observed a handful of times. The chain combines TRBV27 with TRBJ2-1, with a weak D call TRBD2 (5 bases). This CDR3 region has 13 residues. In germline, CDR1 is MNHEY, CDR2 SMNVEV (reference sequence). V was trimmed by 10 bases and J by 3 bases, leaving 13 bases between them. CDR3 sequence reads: CATREQNYNEQFF. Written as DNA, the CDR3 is TGTGCCACCCGGGAACAGAACTACAATGAGCAGTTCTTC.

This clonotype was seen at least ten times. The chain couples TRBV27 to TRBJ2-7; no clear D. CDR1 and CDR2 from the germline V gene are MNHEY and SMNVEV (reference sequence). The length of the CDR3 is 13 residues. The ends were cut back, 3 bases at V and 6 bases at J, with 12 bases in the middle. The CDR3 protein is CASSFTSPSEQYF. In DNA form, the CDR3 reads TGTGCCAGCAGTTTTACTTCCCCTTCCGAGCAGTACTTC.

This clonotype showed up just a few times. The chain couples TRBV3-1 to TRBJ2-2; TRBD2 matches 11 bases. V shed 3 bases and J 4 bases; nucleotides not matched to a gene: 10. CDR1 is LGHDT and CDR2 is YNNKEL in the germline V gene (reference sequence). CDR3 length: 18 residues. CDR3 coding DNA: TGTGCCAGCAGCCAGAGTACTAGCGGGAGATCGGTCACCGGGGAGCTGTTTTTT. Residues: CASSQSTSGRSVTGELFF.

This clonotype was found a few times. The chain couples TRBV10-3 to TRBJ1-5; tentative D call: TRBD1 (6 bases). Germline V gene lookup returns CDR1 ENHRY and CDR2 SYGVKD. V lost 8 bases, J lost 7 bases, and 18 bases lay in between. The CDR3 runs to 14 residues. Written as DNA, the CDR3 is TGTGCCATCGGCGGGCTGCAGGGGAGACAGCCCCAGCATTTT. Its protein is CAIGGLQGRQPQHF.

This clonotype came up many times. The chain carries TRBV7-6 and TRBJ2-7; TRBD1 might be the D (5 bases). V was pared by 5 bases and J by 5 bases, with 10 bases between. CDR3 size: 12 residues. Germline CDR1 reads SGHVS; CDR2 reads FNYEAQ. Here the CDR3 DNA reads TGTGCCAGCAGCCTACAGGACCACGAGCAGTACTTC. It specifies CASSLQDHEQYF.

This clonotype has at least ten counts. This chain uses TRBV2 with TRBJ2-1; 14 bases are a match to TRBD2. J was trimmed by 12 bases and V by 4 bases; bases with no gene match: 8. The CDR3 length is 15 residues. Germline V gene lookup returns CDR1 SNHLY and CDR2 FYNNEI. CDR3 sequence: CASSVSGTSGSMQFF. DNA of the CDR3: TGTGCCAGCAGTGTCTCCGGGACTAGCGGGAGTATGCAGTTCTTC.

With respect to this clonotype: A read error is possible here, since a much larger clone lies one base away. CDR3 residues: CASNLKQGATWELFF. The CDR3 DNA reads TGCGCCAGCAACCTTAAACAGGGGGCAACCTGGGAGCTGTTTTTT. V is TRBV4-1 and J is TRBJ2-2; 9 bases line up with TRBD1. Germline V gene lookup returns CDR1 MGHRA and CDR2 YSYEKL. The CDR3 covers 15 residues. J lost 9 bases, V lost 7 bases, and 12 bases had no gene match.

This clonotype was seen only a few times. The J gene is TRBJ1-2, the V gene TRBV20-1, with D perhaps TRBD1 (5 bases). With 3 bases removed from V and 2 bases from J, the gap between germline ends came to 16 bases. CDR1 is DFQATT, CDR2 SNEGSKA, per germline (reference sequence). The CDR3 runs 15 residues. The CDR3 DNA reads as TGCAGTGCTAGGGGGGGAACAGACAGCAACTATGGCTACACCTTC. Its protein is CSARGGTDSNYGYTF.

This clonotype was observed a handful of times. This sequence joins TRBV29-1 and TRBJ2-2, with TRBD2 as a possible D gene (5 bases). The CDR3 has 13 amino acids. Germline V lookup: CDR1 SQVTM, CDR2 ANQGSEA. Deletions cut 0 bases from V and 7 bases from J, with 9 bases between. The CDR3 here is CSVEEDLGGELFF. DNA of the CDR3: TGCAGCGTTGAAGAGGACTTGGGCGGGGAGCTGTTTTTT.

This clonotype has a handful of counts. CDR3 protein: CASSMGDSTDTQYF. In nucleotides, the CDR3 is TGTGCCAGCAGCATGGGGGATAGCACAGATACGCAGTATTTT. This chain joins TRBV21-1 and TRBJ2-3; the D call TRBD1 from the table was never checked on the DNA. TRBV21-1 is a pseudogene. The CDR3 runs to 14 residues.

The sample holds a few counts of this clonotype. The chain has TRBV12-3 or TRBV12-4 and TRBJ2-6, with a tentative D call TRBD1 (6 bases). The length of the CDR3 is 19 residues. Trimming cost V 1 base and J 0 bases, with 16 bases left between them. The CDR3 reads CASSLERDIWTSGANVLTF. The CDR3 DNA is TGTGCCAGCAGTTTAGAACGGGACATATGGACCTCTGGGGCCAACGTCCTGACTTTC.

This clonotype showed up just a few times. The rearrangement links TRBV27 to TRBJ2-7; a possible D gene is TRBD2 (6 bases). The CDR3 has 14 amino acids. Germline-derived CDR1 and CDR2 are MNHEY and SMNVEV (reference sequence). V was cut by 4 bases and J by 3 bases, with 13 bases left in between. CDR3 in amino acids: CASSSSGRSYEQYF. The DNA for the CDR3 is TGTGCCAGCAGTTCCTCCGGGAGAAGCTACGAGCAGTACTTC.